The 13 T cell receptor beta chains below come from one sample, sequenced in a study of blood T cell repertoires in COVID-19. Only in-frame clones appear in the TCRdb table, and some are missing; sequencing was by immunoSEQ multiplex PCR. This table has 200,000 to 300,000 clones, more than 85% appearing once. The sample taken for sequencing was peripheral blood. Every receptor here comes from a woman aged 60-70 years with COVID-19, enrolled during active disease.

J is TRBJ1-1 and V is TRBV5-4; the D is unclear. The germline V and J ends were trimmed by 4 bases and 1 base, with 11 bases remaining between them. The germline V gene encodes CDR1 SGHNT and CDR2 YYREEE (reference sequence). The CDR3 contains 14 residues. DNA for the CDR3: TGTGCCAGCAGCCGCTGGGCAACGAACACTGAAGCTTTCTTT. It codes for CASSRWATNTEAFF.

The chain uses TRBV5-6 and TRBJ1-5; tentative D call: TRBD1 (5 bases). Per germline, CDR1 SGHDT and CDR2 YYEEEE. The germline V and J ends were trimmed by 4 bases and 4 bases, with 9 bases remaining between them. This CDR3 has 13 amino acids. This CDR3 reads CASSQGLNQPQHF. The CDR3 bases are TGTGCCAGCAGCCAGGGACTTAATCAGCCCCAGCATTTT.

CDR3 sequence: CASRRDYTEAFF. The CDR3 DNA sequence: TGTGCCAGCAGACGTGACTACACTGAAGCTTTCTTT. The gene calls are TRBV6-6 and TRBJ1-1, with D unresolved. Per germline, CDR1 MNHNY and CDR2 SVGAGI (reference sequence). This CDR3 contains 12 residues. V shed 6 bases and J shed 3 bases, with 8 bases lying between them.

The CDR3 region is CASSPRLGVSPLHF. The DNA of the CDR3 is TGTGCCAGCAGCCCCCGTTTGGGAGTCTCACCCCTCCACTTT. The chain uses TRBV27 and TRBJ1-6, with unresolved D. Trimming took 6 bases from V and 10 from J, leaving 16 bases between them. CDR1 is MNHEY, CDR2 SMNVEV, per germline (reference sequence). This CDR3 is built from 14 residues.

The chain couples TRBV5-1 to TRBJ1-5, with TRBD1 identical over 9 bases. The CDR3 has 15 amino acids. Trimming removed 4 bases from V and 5 bases from J; junction bases left unmatched: 7. Germline lookup yields CDR1 SGHRS and CDR2 YFSETQ. The CDR3 nucleotides read TGCGCCAGCAGCCCGGGGACAGGGACCCATCAGCCCCAGCATTTT. As protein: CASSPGTGTHQPQHF. The variable domain in full, completed from reference TRBV5-1 and TRBJ1-5, reads KAGVTQTPRYLIKTRGQQVTLSCSPISGHRSVSWYQQTPGQGLQFLFEYFSETQRNKGNFPGRFSGRQFSNSRSEMNVSTLELGDSALYLCASSPGTGTHQPQHFGDGTRLSIL.

V gene TRBV19 combines with J gene TRBJ1-5; 7 nucleotides line up with TRBD1. CDR1 LNHDA and CDR2 SQIVND come from the germline V gene (reference sequence). CDR3 length: 18 amino acids. The V segment lost 4 bases and the J segment 0 bases; nucleotides outside the gene matches: 12. The CDR3 loop reads CASSNRDRRTYSNQPQHF. CDR3 nucleotide sequence: TGTGCCAGTAGTAACCGGGACAGAAGAACTTATAGCAATCAGCCCCAGCATTTT.

DNA of the CDR3: TGTGCCAGCAGGGAGAAGGGACAGCCCTGGAGTGGCAATCAGCCCCAGCATTTT. As protein: CASREKGQPWSGNQPQHF. This chain links TRBV28 with TRBJ1-5, with TRBD1 matching over 7 bases. V gave up 6 bases and J gave up 2 bases; unmatched junction bases: 16. The V gene's germline CDR1 is MDHEN and CDR2 SYDVKM. The CDR3 has 18 amino acids.

Only a few counts were recorded for this clone. The CDR3 is CASSVPAVPYNEQFF. CDR3 sequence (DNA): TGTGCCAGCAGCGTACCAGCGGTCCCCTACAATGAGCAGTTCTTC. The J gene is TRBJ2-1, the V gene TRBV9, with D perhaps TRBD2 (5 bases). Per germline, CDR1 SGDLS and CDR2 YYNGEE. This CDR3 has 15 amino acids. V was pared by 1 base and J by 2 bases, with 10 bases between.

This clone came up a few times. V is TRBV7-9 and J is TRBJ1-4; 8 bases are a match to TRBD1. Germline assignment: CDR1 SEHNR and CDR2 FQNEAQ (reference sequence). With 5 bases clipped from V and 8 bases from J, the junction kept 16 bases outside the gene matches. The CDR3 length is 17 residues. The CDR3 loop reads CASSPHSLDRAGEKLFF. In nucleotides, the CDR3 is TGTGCCAGCAGCCCGCATTCTTTGGACAGGGCGGGCGAAAAACTGTTTTTT.

The chain joins TRBV5-1 to TRBJ2-1; 14 bases align to TRBD2. J gave up 8 bases and V 3 bases, and 13 bases lay outside the gene matches. The CDR3 has 18 residues. The germline gives CDR1 SGHRS, CDR2 YFSETQ. The CDR3 reads CASSSNLPGLAGEDEQFF. The CDR3 nucleotides read TGCGCCAGCAGCTCGAATTTGCCGGGACTAGCGGGAGAGGATGAGCAGTTCTTC.

This clone has more than one count but fewer than ten. V is TRBV19 and J is TRBJ2-1; D is uncertain. The CDR3 spans 12 residues. Germline V gene data show CDR1 as LNHDA and CDR2 as SQIVND (reference sequence). The V end lost 5 bases, the J end lost 9 bases, and 11 bases lay between the germline ends. The CDR3 DNA reads TGTGCCAGTAGTTTCGTAGCAAGTGAGCAGTTCTTC. The encoded protein is CASSFVASEQFF.

The chain employs TRBV4-3 and TRBJ2-3; weak D call: TRBD2 (6 bases). The CDR3 runs 16 residues. From germline, CDR1 is LGHNA and CDR2 YSLEER. V was clipped by 4 bases and J by 2 bases, with 16 bases between them. Written as DNA, the CDR3 is TGCGCCAGCAGCCCCCGGGGAGCGGGCCCCACAGATACGCAGTATTTT. This gives the protein CASSPRGAGPTDTQYF.

The chain recombines TRBV5-4 with TRBJ2-6, with 7 positions matching TRBD2. This CDR3 is built from 15 residues. The V gene end was trimmed by 2 bases and the J gene end by 2 bases; junction bases not matched to a gene: 1. Germline lookup yields CDR1 SGHNT and CDR2 YYREEE (reference sequence). As DNA, the CDR3 is TGTGCCAGCAGCTTAGCGGGACCTGGGGCCAACGTCCTGACTTTC. Protein: CASSLAGPGANVLTF.